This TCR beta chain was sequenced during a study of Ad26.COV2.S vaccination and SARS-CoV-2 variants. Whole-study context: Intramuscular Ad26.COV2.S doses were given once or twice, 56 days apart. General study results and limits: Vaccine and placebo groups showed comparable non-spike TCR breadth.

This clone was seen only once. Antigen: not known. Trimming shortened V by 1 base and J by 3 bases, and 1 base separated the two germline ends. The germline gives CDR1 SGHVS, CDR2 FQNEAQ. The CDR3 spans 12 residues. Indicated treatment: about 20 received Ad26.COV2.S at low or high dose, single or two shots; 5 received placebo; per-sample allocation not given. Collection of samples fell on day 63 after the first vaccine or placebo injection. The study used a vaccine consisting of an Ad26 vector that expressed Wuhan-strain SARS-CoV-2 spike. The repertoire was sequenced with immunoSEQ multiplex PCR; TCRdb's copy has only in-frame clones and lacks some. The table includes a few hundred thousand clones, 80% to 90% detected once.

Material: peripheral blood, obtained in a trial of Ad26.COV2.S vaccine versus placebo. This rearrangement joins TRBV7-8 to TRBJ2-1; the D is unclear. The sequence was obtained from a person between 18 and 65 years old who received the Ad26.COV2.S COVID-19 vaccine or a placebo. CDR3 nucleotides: TGTGCCAGCAGCTTAGGCTACAATGAGCAGTTCTTC. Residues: CASSLGYNEQFF. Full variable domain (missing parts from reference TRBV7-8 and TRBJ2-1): GAGVSQSPRYKVAKRGQDVALRCDPISGHVSLFWYQQALGQGPEFLTYFQNEAQLDKSGLPSDRFFAERPEGSVSTLKIQRTQQEDSAVYLCASSLGYNEQFFGPGTRLTVL.